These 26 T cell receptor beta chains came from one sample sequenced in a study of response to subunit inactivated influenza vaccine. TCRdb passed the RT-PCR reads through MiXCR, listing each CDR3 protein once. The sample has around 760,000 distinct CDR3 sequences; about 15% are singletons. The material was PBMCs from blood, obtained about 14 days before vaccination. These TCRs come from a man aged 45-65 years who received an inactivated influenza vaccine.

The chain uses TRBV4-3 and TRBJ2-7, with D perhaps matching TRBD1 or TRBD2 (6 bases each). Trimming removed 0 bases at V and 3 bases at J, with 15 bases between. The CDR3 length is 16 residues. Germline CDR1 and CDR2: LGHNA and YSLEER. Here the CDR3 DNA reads TGCGCCAGCAGCCAAGAGGTGGGGGGCATAGTCTACGAGCAGTACTTC. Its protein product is CASSQEVGGIVYEQYF.

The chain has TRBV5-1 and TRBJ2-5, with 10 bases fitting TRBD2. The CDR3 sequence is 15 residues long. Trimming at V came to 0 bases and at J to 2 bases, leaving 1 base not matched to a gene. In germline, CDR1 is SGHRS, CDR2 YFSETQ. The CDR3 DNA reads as TGCGCCAGCAGCTTGGAGGGACTAGCGCAAGAGACCCAGTACTTC. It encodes CASSLEGLAQETQYF.

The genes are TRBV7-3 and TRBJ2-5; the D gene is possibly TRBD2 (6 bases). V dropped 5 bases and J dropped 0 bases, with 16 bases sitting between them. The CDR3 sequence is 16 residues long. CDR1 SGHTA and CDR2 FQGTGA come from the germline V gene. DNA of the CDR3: TGTGCCAGCAGCCAAGCAACTGGAGGGAACCAAGAGACCCAGTACTTC. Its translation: CASSQATGGNQETQYF.

The CDR3 DNA reads as TGCAGCGTTGAAGGTCCGGGAACGCGGTACAATGAGCAGTTCTTC. Translating it yields CSVEGPGTRYNEQFF. V is TRBV29-1 and J is TRBJ2-1; D is perhaps TRBD2 (5 bases). Germline-derived CDR1 and CDR2 are SQVTM and ANQGSEA. V dropped 1 base and J dropped 4 bases, with 14 bases sitting between them. The CDR3 extends over 15 amino acids.

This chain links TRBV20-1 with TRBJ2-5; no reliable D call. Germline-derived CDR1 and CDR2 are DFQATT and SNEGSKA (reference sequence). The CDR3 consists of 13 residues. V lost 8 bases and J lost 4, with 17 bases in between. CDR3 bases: TGCAGTTCACCTCCGAGGACCGGAGAGACCCAGTACTTC. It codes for CSSPPRTGETQYF.

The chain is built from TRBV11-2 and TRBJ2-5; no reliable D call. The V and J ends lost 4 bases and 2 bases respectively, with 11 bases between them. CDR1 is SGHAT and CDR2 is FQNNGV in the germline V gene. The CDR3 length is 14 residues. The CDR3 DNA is TGTGCCAGCAGCTCGCTAACCGGTCAAGAGACCCAGTACTTC. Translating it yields CASSSLTGQETQYF.

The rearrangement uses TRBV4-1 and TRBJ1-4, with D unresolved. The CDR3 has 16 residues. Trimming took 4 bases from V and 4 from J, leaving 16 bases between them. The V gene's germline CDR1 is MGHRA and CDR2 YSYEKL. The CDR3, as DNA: TGCGCCAGCAGCCCGTTAGGACGGGAGTTTAATGAAAAACTGTTTTTT. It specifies CASSPLGREFNEKLFF.

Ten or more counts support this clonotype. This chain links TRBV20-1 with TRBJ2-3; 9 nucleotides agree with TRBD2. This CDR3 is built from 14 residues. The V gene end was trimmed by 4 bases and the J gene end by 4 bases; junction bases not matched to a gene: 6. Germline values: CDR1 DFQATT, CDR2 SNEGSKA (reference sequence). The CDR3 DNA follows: TGCAGTGCTAAGTCTAGCGGGATTCCAGATACGCAGTATTTT. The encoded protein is CSAKSSGIPDTQYF.

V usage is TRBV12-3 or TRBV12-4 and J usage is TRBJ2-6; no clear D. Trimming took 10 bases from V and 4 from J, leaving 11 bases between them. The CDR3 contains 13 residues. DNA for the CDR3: TGTGCCATTCCCTCCTCCGGGGCCAACGTCCTGACTTTC. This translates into CAIPSSGANVLTF.

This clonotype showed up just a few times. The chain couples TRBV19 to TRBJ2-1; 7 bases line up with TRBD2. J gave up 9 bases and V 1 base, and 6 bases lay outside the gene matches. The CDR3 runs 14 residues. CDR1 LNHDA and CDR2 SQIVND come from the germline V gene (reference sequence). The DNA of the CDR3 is TGTGCCAGTAGTATAGGGTCGGTAGCGGGTGAGCAGTTCTTC. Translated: CASSIGSVAGEQFF.

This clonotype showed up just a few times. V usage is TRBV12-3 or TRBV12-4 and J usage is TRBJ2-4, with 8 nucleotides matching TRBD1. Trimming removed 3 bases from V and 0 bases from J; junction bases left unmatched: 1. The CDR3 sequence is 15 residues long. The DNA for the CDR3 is TGTGCCAGCAGTTTGACAGGGGCAGCCAAAAACATTCAGTACTTC. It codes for CASSLTGAAKNIQYF.

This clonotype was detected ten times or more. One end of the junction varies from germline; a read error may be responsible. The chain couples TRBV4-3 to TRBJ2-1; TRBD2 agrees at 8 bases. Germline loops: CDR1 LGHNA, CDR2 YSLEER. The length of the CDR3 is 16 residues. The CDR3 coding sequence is TGTGCCAGCAGCCAGATAGCGGGGAGCTCCTACAATGAGCAGTTCTTC. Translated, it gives CASSQIAGSSYNEQFF.

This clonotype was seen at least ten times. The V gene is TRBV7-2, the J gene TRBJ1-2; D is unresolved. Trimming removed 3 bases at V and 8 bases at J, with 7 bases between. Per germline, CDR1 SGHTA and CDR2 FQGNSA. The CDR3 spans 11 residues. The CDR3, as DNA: TGTGCCAGCAGCTTGGGGAAAGGCTACACCTTC. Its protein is CASSLGKGYTF.

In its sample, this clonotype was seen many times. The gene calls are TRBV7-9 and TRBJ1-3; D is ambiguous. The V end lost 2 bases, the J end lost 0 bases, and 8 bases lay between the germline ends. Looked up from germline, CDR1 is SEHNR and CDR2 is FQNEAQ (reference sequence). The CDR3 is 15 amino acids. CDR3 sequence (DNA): TGTGCCAGCAGCTTATCACAGAGCTCTGGAAACACCATATATTTT. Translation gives CASSLSQSSGNTIYF.

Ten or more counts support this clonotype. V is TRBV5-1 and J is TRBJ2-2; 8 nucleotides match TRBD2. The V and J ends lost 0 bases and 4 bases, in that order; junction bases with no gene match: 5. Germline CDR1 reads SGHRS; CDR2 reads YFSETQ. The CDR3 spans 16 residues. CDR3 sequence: CASSLGPAGATGELFF. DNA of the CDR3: TGCGCCAGCAGCTTGGGCCCAGCGGGGGCCACCGGGGAGCTGTTTTTT. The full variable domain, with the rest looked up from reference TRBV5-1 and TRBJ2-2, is KAGVTQTPRYLIKTRGQQVTLSCSPISGHRSVSWYQQTPGQGLQFLFEYFSETQRNKGNFPGRFSGRQFSNSRSEMNVSTLELGDSALYLCASSLGPAGATGELFFGEGSRLTVL.

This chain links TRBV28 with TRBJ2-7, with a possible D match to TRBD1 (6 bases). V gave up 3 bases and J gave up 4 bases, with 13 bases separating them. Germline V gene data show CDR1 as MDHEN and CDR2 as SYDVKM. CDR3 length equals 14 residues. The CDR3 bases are TGTGCCAGCAGTTTTAACAGGGCAGGATACGAGCAGTACTTC. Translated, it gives CASSFNRAGYEQYF.

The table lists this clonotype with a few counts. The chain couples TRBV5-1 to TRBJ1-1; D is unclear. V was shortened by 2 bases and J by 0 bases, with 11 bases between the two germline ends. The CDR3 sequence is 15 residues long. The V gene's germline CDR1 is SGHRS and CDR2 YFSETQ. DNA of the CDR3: TGCGCCAGCAGCTTCACGGGGTCGGTGAACACTGAAGCTTTCTTT. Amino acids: CASSFTGSVNTEAFF.

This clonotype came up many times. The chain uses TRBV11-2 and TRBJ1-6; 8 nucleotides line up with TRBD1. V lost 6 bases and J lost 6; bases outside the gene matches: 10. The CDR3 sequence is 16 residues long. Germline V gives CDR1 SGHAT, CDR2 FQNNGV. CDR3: CASRHTGQGGNSPLHF. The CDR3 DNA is TGTGCCAGCAGGCACACCGGACAGGGCGGTAATTCACCCCTCCACTTT.

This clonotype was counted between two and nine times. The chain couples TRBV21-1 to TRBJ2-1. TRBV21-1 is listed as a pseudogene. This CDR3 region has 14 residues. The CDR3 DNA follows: TGTGCCAGCAGCAAAGTTACGGAAAACAATGAGCAGTTCTTC. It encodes CASSKVTENNEQFF.

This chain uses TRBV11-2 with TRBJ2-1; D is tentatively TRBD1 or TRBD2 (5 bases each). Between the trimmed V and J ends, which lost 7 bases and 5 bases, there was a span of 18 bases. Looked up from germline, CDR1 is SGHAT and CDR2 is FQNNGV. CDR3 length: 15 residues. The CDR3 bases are TGTGCCAGCAACTCCGGGGCAGGACTGAACAATGAGCAGTTCTTC. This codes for CASNSGAGLNNEQFF.

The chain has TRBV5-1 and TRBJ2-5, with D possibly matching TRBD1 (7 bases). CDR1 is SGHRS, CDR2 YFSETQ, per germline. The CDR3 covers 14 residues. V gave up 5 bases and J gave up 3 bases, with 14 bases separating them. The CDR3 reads CASREGQLKETQYF. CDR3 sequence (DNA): TGCGCCAGCAGGGAGGGACAGCTAAAAGAGACCCAGTACTTC.

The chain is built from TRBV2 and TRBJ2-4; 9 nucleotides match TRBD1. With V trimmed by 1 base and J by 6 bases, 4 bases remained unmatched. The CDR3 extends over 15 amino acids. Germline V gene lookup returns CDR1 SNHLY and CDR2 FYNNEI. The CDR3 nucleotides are TGTGCCAGCAGTGAAGAAGCGGGACAGGGAAACATTCAGTACTTC. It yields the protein CASSEEAGQGNIQYF.

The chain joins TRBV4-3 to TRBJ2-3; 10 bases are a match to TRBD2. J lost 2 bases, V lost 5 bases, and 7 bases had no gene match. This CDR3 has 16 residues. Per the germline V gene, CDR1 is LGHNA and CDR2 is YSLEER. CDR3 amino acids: CASSGSGGAFTDTQYF. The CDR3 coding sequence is TGCGCCAGCAGCGGAAGCGGGGGGGCCTTCACAGATACGCAGTATTTT.

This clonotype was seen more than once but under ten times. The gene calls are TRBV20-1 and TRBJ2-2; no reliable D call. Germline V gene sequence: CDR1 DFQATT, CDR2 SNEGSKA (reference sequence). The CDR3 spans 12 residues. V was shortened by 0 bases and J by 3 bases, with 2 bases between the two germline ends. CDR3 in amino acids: CSAREDTGELFF. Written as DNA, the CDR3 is TGCAGTGCTAGAGAGGACACCGGGGAGCTGTTTTTT.

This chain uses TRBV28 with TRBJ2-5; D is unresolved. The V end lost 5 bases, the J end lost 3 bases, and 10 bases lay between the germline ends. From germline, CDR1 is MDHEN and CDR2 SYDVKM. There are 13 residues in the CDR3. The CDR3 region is CASSRLSKETQYF. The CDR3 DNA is TGTGCCAGCAGTCGACTTAGTAAAGAGACCCAGTACTTC.

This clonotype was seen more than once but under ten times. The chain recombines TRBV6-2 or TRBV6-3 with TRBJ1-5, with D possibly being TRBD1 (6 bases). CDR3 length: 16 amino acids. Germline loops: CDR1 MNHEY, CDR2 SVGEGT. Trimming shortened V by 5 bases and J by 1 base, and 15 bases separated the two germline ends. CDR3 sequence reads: CASSDGGHRSNQPQHF. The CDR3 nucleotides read TGTGCCAGCAGTGATGGGGGACACCGAAGCAATCAGCCCCAGCATTTT.